The source of this T cell receptor (beta chain) is a study of CD8 T cells in Susac syndrome. A word on this clonotype: Antigen unknown.

RNA amounts of 0.5 to 1 ug underwent reverse transcription with random hexamers. TCRdb processed the immunoSEQ multiplex PCR reads anew with MiXCR; each CDR3 protein has one entry. The sample consists of 180,000 or so distinct CDR3 sequences, about 95% of them appearing once. General study findings and limits: The study conceded that its TCR sequencing and HLA analysis involved relatively few individuals.

Trimming removed 3 bases from V and 9 bases from J; junction bases left unmatched: 5. The CDR3 loop spans 15 amino acids. Germline V CDR1 and CDR2: SGHTA, FQGTGA. The clonotype comes from a human donor with multiple sclerosis. The sequenced sample was CD4+ T cells from PBMCs. The V gene is TRBV7-3, the J gene TRBJ2-1; 13 bases line up with TRBD2. The CDR3, as DNA: TGTGCCAGCAGCTTCGGGACTAGCGGGATCACTGAGCAGTTCTTC. This encodes CASSFGTSGITEQFF.